This T cell receptor (beta chain) stems from a study of early T cells in non-severe SARS-CoV-2 infection. At the level of the study: Whole-blood bulk RNA, unsorted, was sequenced, and chains were unpaired.

Study results and limitations: Using VDJdb, the matching emphasized anti-spike CD8 responses while missing private and CD4 specificities.

As part of library construction, unique molecular identifiers were attached to individual cDNA molecules. TCRdb analysed the 5' RACE reads with MiXCR anew, one entry per CDR3 protein. The data contain about 45,000 distinct CDR3 sequences, about 9.9% of them singletons. Many counts were recorded for this clonotype. Its antigen is as yet unknown. Trimming at V came to 2 bases and at J to 0 bases, leaving 14 bases not matched to a gene. The CDR3 runs to 21 residues. CDR1 and CDR2 from the germline V gene are MNHEY and SVGEGT. Source material: whole blood. The sequence was obtained from an adult who was a healthcare worker with PCR-confirmed SARS-CoV-2 infection or an uninfected control (not recorded which). This chain connects TRBV6-2 or TRBV6-3 to TRBJ2-5; 14 bases are a match to TRBD2. The CDR3 loop is CASSYPLPGTSGREYQETQYF. CDR3 nucleotide sequence: TGTGCCAGCAGTTACCCCCTTCCCGGGACTAGCGGGAGAGAGTACCAAGAGACCCAGTACTTC.